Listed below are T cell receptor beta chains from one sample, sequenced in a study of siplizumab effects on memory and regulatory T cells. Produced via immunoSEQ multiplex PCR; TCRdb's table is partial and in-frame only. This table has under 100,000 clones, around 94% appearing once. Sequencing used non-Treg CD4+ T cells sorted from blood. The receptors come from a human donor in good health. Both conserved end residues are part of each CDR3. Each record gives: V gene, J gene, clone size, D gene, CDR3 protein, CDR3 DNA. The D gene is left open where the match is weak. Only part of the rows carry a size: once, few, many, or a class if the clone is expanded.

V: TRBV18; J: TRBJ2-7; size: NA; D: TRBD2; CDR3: CASSPEGLAVYEQYF; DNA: TGTGCCAGCTCACCAGAGGGACTAGCGGTCTACGAGCAGTACTTC
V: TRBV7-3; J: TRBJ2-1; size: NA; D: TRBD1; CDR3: CASSPRGIRGQGNEQFF; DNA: TGTGCCAGCAGCCCGAGGGGGATCAGGGGGCAGGGCAATGAGCAGTTCTTC
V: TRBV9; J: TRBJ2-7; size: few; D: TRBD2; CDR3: CASSVTSGRGTYEQYF; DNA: TGTGCCAGCAGCGTAACTAGCGGGAGGGGAACCTACGAGCAGTACTTC
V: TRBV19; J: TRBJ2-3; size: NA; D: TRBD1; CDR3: CASSTHGQGISLADTQYF; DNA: TGTGCCAGTAGTACTCACGGACAGGGGATATCTTTGGCAGATACGCAGTATTTT
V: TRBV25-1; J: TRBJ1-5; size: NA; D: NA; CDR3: CASSELRGPQHF; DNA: TGTGCCAGCAGTGAATTACGCGGACCCCAGCATTTT
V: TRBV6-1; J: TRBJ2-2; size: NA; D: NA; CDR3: CASSEGGSGTGELFF; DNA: TGTGCCAGCAGTGAAGGAGGGAGTGGGACCGGGGAGCTGTTTTTT
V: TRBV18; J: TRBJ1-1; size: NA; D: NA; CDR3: CASSPRGGDANTEAFF; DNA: TGTGCCAGCTCACCACGTGGAGGGGATGCGAACACTGAAGCTTTCTTT
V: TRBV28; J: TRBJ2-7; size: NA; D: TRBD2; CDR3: CASSPQGLSYEQYF; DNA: TGTGCCAGCAGTCCCCAGGGACTATCCTACGAGCAGTACTTC
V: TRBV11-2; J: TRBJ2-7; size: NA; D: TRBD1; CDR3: CASSLAGTGGPYEQYF; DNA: TGTGCCAGCAGCTTAGCCGGGACAGGGGGTCCCTACGAGCAGTACTTC
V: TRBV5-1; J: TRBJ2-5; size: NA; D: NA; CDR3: CASSFLGQETQYF; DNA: TGCGCCAGCAGCTTTTTGGGCCAAGAGACCCAGTACTTC
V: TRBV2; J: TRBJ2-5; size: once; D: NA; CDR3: CASTEGRTDPIKETQYF; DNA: TGTGCCAGCACGGAGGGCAGGACAGACCCGATAAAGGAGACCCAGTACTTC
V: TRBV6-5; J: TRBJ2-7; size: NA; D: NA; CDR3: CASSRPNRATYEQYF; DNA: TGTGCCAGCAGCCGACCTAACAGGGCAACCTACGAGCAGTACTTC
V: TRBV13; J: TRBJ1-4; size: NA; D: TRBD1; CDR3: CASTARTGGGEKLFF; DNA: TGTGCCAGCACCGCCCGGACAGGGGGAGGAGAAAAACTGTTTTTT
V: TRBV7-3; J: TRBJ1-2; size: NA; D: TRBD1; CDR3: CASTQGDGYTF; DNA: TGTGCCAGCACCCAGGGGGACGGCTACACCTTC
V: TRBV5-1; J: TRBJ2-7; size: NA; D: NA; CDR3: CASSLQGSYEQYF; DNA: TGCGCCAGCAGCTTACAGGGTTCCTACGAGCAGTACTTC
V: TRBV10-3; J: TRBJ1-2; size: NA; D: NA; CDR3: CAISDGQQGAGYTF; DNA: TGTGCCATCAGTGATGGACAACAGGGCGCTGGCTACACCTTC
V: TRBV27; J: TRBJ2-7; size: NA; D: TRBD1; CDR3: CASSHRDRGSTEQYF; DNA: TGTGCCAGCAGTCACCGGGACAGGGGGAGTACCGAGCAGTACTTC
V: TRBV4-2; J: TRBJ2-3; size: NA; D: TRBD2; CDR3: CASSQKNSWEGQDTQYF; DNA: TGTGCCAGCAGCCAAAAAAACTCGTGGGAGGGCCAAGATACGCAGTATTTT
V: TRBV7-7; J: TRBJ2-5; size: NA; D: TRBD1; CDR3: CASSRDRGETQYF; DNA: TGTGCCAGCAGCCGGGACAGGGGGGAGACCCAGTACTTC
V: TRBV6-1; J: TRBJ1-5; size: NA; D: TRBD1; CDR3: CASSETWGQVINQPQHF; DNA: TGTGCCAGCAGTGAAACGTGGGGACAGGTGATCAATCAGCCCCAGCATTTT
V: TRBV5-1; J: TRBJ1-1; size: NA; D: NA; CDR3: CASSSPPTGTPNTEAFF; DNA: TGCGCCAGCAGCTCCCCCCCAACCGGGACACCAAACACTGAAGCTTTCTTT
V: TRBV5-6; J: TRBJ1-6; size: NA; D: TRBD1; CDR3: CASSLRDRVNSPLHF; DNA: TGTGCCAGCAGCTTGAGGGACAGGGTTAATTCACCCCTCCACTTT
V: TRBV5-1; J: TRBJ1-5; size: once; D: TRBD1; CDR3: CASSLGQGGQPQHF; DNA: TGCGCCAGCAGCTTGGGACAGGGGGGTCAGCCCCAGCATTTT
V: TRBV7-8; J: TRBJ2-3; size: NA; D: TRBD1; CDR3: CASSSRRDRGQDTQYF; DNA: TGTGCCAGCAGCTCACGCCGGGACAGGGGGCAAGATACGCAGTATTTT
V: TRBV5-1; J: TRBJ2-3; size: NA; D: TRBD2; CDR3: CASRPTASGRTYTQYF; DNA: TGCGCCAGCAGACCGACCGCTAGCGGCCGCACATATACGCAGTATTTT
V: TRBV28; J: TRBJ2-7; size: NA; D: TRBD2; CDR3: CASSSGLAGAFYEQYF; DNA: TGTGCCAGCAGTTCGGGACTAGCGGGAGCATTTTACGAGCAGTACTTC
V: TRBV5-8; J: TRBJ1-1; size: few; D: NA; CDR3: CASSFWNTEAFF; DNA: TGTGCCAGCAGCTTCTGGAACACTGAAGCTTTCTTT
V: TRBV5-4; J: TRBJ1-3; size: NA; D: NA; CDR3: CASSSGLHSTGNTIYF; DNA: TGTGCCAGCAGCTCTGGGCTCCACTCTACTGGAAACACCATATATTTT
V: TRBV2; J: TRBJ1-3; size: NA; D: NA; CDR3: CASSEYSGAGNTIYF; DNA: TGTGCCAGCAGTGAGTATTCCGGCGCTGGAAACACCATATATTTT
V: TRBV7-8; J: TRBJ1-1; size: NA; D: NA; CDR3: CASSLRLGQKGRHTEAFF; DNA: TGTGCCAGCAGCTTAAGATTGGGGCAGAAGGGTAGGCACACTGAAGCTTTCTTT
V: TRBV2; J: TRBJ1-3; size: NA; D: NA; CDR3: CASSEDRSSSGNTIYF; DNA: TGTGCCAGCAGTGAAGACAGATCCAGCTCTGGAAACACCATATATTTT
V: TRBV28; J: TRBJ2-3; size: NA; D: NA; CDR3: CASRPSGERGGQYF; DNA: TGTGCCAGCAGGCCTAGCGGCGAGAGGGGGGGGCAGTATTTT
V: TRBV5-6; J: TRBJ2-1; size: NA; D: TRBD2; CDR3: CASTRPAGGYRGNEQFF; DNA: TGTGCCAGCACCCGCCCGGCGGGAGGGTATAGGGGCAATGAGCAGTTCTTC
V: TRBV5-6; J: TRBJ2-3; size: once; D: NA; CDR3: CASSLAPAASTDTQYF; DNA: TGTGCCAGCAGCTTGGCCCCGGCAGCTAGCACAGATACGCAGTATTTT
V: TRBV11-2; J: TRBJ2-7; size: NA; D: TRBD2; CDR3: CASSLVVRGLAGMDEQYF; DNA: TGTGCCAGCAGCTTAGTCGTGAGGGGACTAGCGGGAATGGACGAGCAGTACTTC
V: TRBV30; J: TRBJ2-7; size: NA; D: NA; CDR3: CAWNFMRASYEQYF; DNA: TGTGCCTGGAACTTCATGCGGGCCTCCTACGAGCAGTACTTC
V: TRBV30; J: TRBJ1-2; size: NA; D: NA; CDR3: CAWSVLVKNSLYGYTF; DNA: TGTGCCTGGAGTGTACTAGTCAAGAACAGCCTCTATGGCTACACCTTC
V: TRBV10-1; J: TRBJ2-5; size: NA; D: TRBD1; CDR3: CASSDSRGPETQYF; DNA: TGCGCCAGCAGTGACAGCAGGGGGCCAGAGACCCAGTACTTC
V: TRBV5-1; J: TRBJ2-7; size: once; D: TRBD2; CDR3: CASSLAWGGEQYF; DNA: TGCGCCAGCAGCCTGGCGTGGGGGGGAGAGCAGTACTTC
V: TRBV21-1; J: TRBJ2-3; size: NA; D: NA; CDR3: CASSSDRTGGGDTQYF; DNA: TGTGCCAGCAGCAGCGATCGGACAGGGGGCGGAGATACGCAGTATTTT
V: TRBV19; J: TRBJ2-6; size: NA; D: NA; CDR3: CASSKFSGANVLTF; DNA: TGTGCCAGTAGCAAATTTTCTGGGGCCAACGTCCTGACTTTC